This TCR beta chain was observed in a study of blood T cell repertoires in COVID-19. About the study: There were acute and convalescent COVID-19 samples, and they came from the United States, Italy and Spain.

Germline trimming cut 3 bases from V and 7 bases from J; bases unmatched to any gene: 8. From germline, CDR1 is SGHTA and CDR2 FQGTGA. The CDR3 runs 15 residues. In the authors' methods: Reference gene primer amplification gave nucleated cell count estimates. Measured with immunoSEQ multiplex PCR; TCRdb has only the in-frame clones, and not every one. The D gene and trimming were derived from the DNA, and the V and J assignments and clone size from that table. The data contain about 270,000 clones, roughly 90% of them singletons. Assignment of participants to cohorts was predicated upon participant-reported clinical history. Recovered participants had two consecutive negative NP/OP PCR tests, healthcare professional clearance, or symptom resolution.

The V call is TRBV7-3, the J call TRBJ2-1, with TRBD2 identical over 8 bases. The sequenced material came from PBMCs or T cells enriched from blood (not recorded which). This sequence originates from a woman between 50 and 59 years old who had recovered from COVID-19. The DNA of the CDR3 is TGTGCCAGCAGCTTTAGCGGGACGTGGGGTAATGAGCAGTTCTTC. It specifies CASSFSGTWGNEQFF.